Below, 29 T cell receptor beta chains from the same sample are listed, as sequenced in a study of blood T cell repertoires in COVID-19. Profiling relied on immunoSEQ multiplex PCR, and the TCRdb table lists in-frame clones only, not all of them. The data contain tens of thousands of clones, under 90% of them seen just once; the ten biggest clones take up approximately 8.8%. The sequenced sample was peripheral blood. The receptors originated from a man older than 75 with active or convalescent COVID-19.

V usage is TRBV28 and J usage is TRBJ1-6; 9 bases align to TRBD1. Trimming cost V 7 bases and J 4 bases; bases outside gene matches: 8. This CDR3 contains 16 residues. CDR1 is MDHEN and CDR2 is SYDVKM in the germline V gene. For the CDR3, the DNA is TGTGCCAGCAACGGACAGGGGTCCCCTTATAATTCACCCCTCCACTTT. It encodes CASNGQGSPYNSPLHF. Variable domain in full (rest from reference TRBV28 and TRBJ1-6): DVKVTQSSRYLVKRTGEKVFLECVQDMDHENMFWYRQDPGLGLRLIYFSYDVKMKEKGDIPEGYSVSREKKERFSLILESASTNQTSMYLCASNGQGSPYNSPLHFGNGTRLTVT.

This chain connects TRBV9 to TRBJ2-1, with D maybe TRBD2 (5 bases). Trimming cost V 4 bases and J 2 bases, with 13 bases left between them. The CDR3 contains 15 residues. Germline V lookup: CDR1 SGDLS, CDR2 YYNGEE. The CDR3 DNA reads TGTGCCAGCAGCCCAAGGACTTCCCCCTACAATGAGCAGTTCTTC. Its translation: CASSPRTSPYNEQFF.

This chain uses TRBV27 with TRBJ2-3; TRBD1 agrees at 9 bases. Trimming removed 6 bases from V and 1 base from J; junction bases left unmatched: 5. Germline lookup yields CDR1 MNHEY and CDR2 SMNVEV (reference sequence). CDR3 length equals 15 residues. CDR3 region: CASSSRDRGTDTQYF. DNA of the CDR3: TGTGCCAGCAGCTCGAGGGACAGGGGCACAGATACGCAGTATTTT.

The chain recombines TRBV7-2 with TRBJ1-1; tentative D call: TRBD1 (5 bases). V was shortened by 0 bases and J by 14 bases, with 25 bases between the two germline ends. This CDR3 is 16 amino acids long. Germline V gene sequence: CDR1 SGHTA, CDR2 FQGNSA. CDR3 DNA sequence: TGTGCCAGCAGCTTAGCCGTAGACAGAGCAAAGTTTTTAGACTTCTTT. The encoded protein is CASSLAVDRAKFLDFF.

The chain uses TRBV21-1 and TRBJ2-3; the table's D call, TRBD2, was not checked against the DNA. TRBV21-1 is shown as a pseudogene. The length of the CDR3 is 19 residues. The CDR3 DNA is TGTGCCAGCAGCAAAGGTCCAGGAGGTCTAGATCGGCGCACAGATACGCAGTATTTT. Residues: CASSKGPGGLDRRTDTQYF.

The sample holds one count of this clone. V is TRBV5-1 and J is TRBJ2-5, with TRBD2 matching 8 bases. The CDR3 has 15 amino acids. The germline CDR1 and CDR2 sequences are SGHRS and YFSETQ. Trimming took 1 base from V and 5 from J; bases not matched to a gene: 7. This CDR3 is CASSLTSGWMETQYF. CDR3 nucleotide sequence: TGCGCCAGCAGCTTGACTAGCGGATGGATGGAGACCCAGTACTTC.

The chain joins TRBV7-3 to TRBJ2-3; 10 bases are shared with TRBD2. J gave up 3 bases and V 4 bases, and 4 bases lay outside the gene matches. Germline V lookup: CDR1 SGHTA, CDR2 FQGTGA. The CDR3 is 15 amino acids. The CDR3 protein is CASSYTSGETDTQYF. CDR3 sequence (DNA): TGTGCCAGCAGCTACACTAGCGGGGAAACAGATACGCAGTATTTT.

V usage is TRBV19 and J usage is TRBJ2-2, with D hard to call. V gave up 1 base and J gave up 7 bases, with 10 bases separating them. Per germline, CDR1 LNHDA and CDR2 SQIVND (reference sequence). The CDR3 runs 14 residues. Written as DNA, the CDR3 is TGTGCCAGTAGTATAGGGCGGTCTGGCGGGGAGCTGTTTTTT. It specifies CASSIGRSGGELFF.

The sample holds a few counts of this clone. This chain joins TRBV27 and TRBJ1-1; D unclear. V gave up 1 base and J gave up 1 base, with 4 bases separating them. There are 13 residues in the CDR3. Germline CDR1 reads MNHEY; CDR2 reads SMNVEV (reference sequence). The DNA for the CDR3 is TGTGCCAGCAGTTTATATAGGAACACTGAAGCTTTCTTT. Its translation: CASSLYRNTEAFF.

The chain has TRBV19 and TRBJ2-3; tentatively, D is TRBD1 (7 bases). From germline, CDR1 is LNHDA and CDR2 SQIVND (reference sequence). Trimming removed 8 bases from V and 2 bases from J, with 14 bases in between. The CDR3 totals 14 residues. Written as DNA, the CDR3 is TGTGCCAGTTCGGCGGGACAGTACACAGATACGCAGTATTTT. Translated, it gives CASSAGQYTDTQYF. Combining the CDR3 with reference TRBV19 and TRBJ2-3 gives the whole variable domain DGGITQSPKYLFRKEGQNVTLSCEQNLNHDAMYWYRQDPGQGLRLIYYSQIVNDFQKGDIAEGYSVSREKKESFPLTVTSAQKNPTAFYLCASSAGQYTDTQYFGPGTRLTVL.

This CDR3 reads CASSLGTSGNTGELFF. DNA for the CDR3: TGCGCCAGCAGCTTGGGTACTAGCGGAAACACCGGGGAGCTGTTTTTT. The chain couples TRBV5-1 to TRBJ2-2, with 8 bases fitting TRBD2. The V segment lost 0 bases and the J segment 2 bases; nucleotides outside the gene matches: 3. The CDR3 length is 16 residues. The germline V gene has CDR1 SGHRS and CDR2 YFSETQ.

The chain combines TRBV2 with TRBJ2-3; 10 bases are a match to TRBD2. The germline CDR1 and CDR2 sequences are SNHLY and FYNNEI. This CDR3 is built from 15 residues. Germline trimming cut 1 base from V and 4 bases from J; bases unmatched to any gene: 2. This chain's CDR3 is CASSEDGLAADTQYF. For the CDR3, the DNA is TGTGCCAGCAGTGAAGATGGACTAGCGGCAGATACGCAGTATTTT.

The rearrangement joins TRBV7-2 to TRBJ2-7; 10 bases are shared with TRBD2. There are 16 residues in the CDR3. Germline trimming cut 4 bases from V and 3 bases from J; bases unmatched to any gene: 9. Germline CDR1 reads SGHTA; CDR2 reads FQGNSA. The CDR3 loop is CASSSPAGGPIYEQYF. CDR3 coding DNA: TGTGCCAGCAGCTCCCCAGCGGGGGGGCCGATCTACGAGCAGTACTTC.

The chain is built from TRBV2 and TRBJ1-1; TRBD1 matches 8 bases. Germline lookup yields CDR1 SNHLY and CDR2 FYNNEI. The CDR3 loop spans 13 amino acids. Trimming took 6 bases from V and 5 from J; bases not matched to a gene: 5. This CDR3 is CASREQGGTEAFF. The CDR3 region has the DNA TGTGCCAGCAGGGAACAGGGGGGTACTGAAGCTTTCTTT.

This clone has only one observation. The chain links TRBV18 to TRBJ1-1; D not certain. CDR1 is KGHSH and CDR2 is LQKENI in the germline V gene. The CDR3 sequence is 16 residues long. The ends were cut back, 4 bases at V and 4 bases at J, with 19 bases in the middle. The CDR3 sequence: CASSLSSRARVTEAFF. The CDR3 DNA sequence: TGTGCCAGCTCACTTTCTTCGAGGGCGCGGGTCACTGAAGCTTTCTTT. Supplemented by reference TRBV18 and TRBJ1-1, the full variable domain reads NAGVMQNPRHLVRRRGQEARLRCSPMKGHSHVYWYRQLPEEGLKFMVYLQKENIIDESGMPKERFSAEFPKEGPSILRIQQVVRGDSAAYFCASSLSSRARVTEAFFGQGTRLTVV.

This chain connects TRBV5-1 to TRBJ2-5, with 10 bases matching TRBD2. The J segment lost 5 bases and the V segment lost 0 bases, leaving 10 bases of the junction unmatched. The length of the CDR3 is 17 residues. From germline, CDR1 is SGHRS and CDR2 YFSETQ. CDR3 loop: CASSLAPSGSAVETQYF. CDR3 bases: TGCGCCAGCAGCTTGGCTCCTAGCGGGAGCGCTGTTGAGACCCAGTACTTC.

The CDR3 spells CASSMASGRGDTQYF. The CDR3 DNA reads TGTGCCAGCAGCATGGCTAGCGGTCGAGGAGATACGCAGTATTTT. V is TRBV5-4 and J is TRBJ2-3; 7 nucleotides match TRBD2. Per germline, CDR1 SGHNT and CDR2 YYREEE (reference sequence). The CDR3 length is 15 residues. V shed 4 bases, J shed 5 bases, and the junction held 10 bases outside the gene matches.

This chain connects TRBV5-5 to TRBJ1-5; maybe TRBD1 (5 bases). Germline assignment: CDR1 SGHKS and CDR2 YYEKEE (reference sequence). V was clipped by 3 bases and J by 1 base, with 8 bases between them. This CDR3 has 14 residues. The CDR3 DNA reads TGTGCCAGCAGCTCAGACAGCAGCAATCAGCCCCAGCATTTT. This codes for CASSSDSSNQPQHF.

The chain joins TRBV7-2 to TRBJ1-2; 7 bases match TRBD1. The germline V gene has CDR1 SGHTA and CDR2 FQGNSA. The CDR3 has 16 amino acids. V was clipped by 0 bases and J by 8 bases; unmatched bases: 12. CDR3 bases: TGTGCCAGCAGCTTAGCTCAGACAGGGAATGAGGGAGGCTACACCTTC. Amino acid sequence: CASSLAQTGNEGGYTF. The full variable domain, its missing parts supplied by reference TRBV7-2 and TRBJ1-2, is GAGVSQSPSNKVTEKGKDVELRCDPISGHTALYWYRQSLGQGLEFLIYFQGNSAPDKSGLPSDRFSAERTGGSVSTLTIQRTQQEDSAVYLCASSLAQTGNEGGYTFGSGTRLTVV.

In its sample, this clone was seen once. V is TRBV28 and J is TRBJ2-7; 7 bases map to TRBD2. The trim removed 8 bases at V and 1 base at J, leaving 14 bases unmatched. The CDR3 extends over 16 amino acids. Germline V gene lookup returns CDR1 MDHEN and CDR2 SYDVKM. CDR3 nucleotides: TGTGCCAGCGCGCAACCAGCGGGACCCCGGTCCTACGAGCAGTACTTC. Translating it yields CASAQPAGPRSYEQYF.

V and J are TRBV5-1 and TRBJ2-7; 11 nucleotides agree with TRBD2. The V and J ends lost 4 bases and 0 bases, in that order; junction bases with no gene match: 9. Germline V gene lookup returns CDR1 SGHRS and CDR2 YFSETQ. The CDR3 loop spans 17 amino acids. CDR3 protein: CASSPYPGTSGSYEQYF. In DNA, the CDR3 is TGCGCCAGCAGCCCTTATCCCGGGACTAGCGGCTCCTACGAGCAGTACTTC.

The chain employs TRBV7-9 and TRBJ1-2, with D possibly matching TRBD1 (5 bases). CDR1 and CDR2 (germline): SEHNR, FQNEAQ (reference sequence). The V gene lost 2 bases and the J gene lost 3 bases, with 10 bases spanning the gap. CDR3 length: 14 amino acids. This CDR3 reads CASSLTAGYYGYTF. The DNA of the CDR3 is TGTGCCAGCAGCTTAACGGCAGGGTACTATGGCTACACCTTC.

The rearrangement uses TRBV4-1 and TRBJ2-3, with 11 bases identical to TRBD1. The trim removed 1 base at V and 5 bases at J, leaving 2 bases unmatched. CDR3 size: 15 residues. Germline loops: CDR1 MGHRA, CDR2 YSYEKL. CDR3 residues: CASSQGDRGRDTQYF. In DNA form, the CDR3 reads TGCGCCAGCAGCCAAGGGGACAGGGGGAGAGATACGCAGTATTTT.

V and J are TRBV18 and TRBJ2-7; 7 nucleotides line up with TRBD1. This CDR3 has 16 amino acids. The V and J ends lost 2 bases and 7 bases, in that order; junction bases with no gene match: 14. Germline values: CDR1 KGHSH, CDR2 LQKENI. The CDR3 reads CASSPYADRARGEQYF. The CDR3 DNA reads TGTGCCAGCTCACCATACGCCGACAGGGCACGTGGGGAGCAGTACTTC.

The rearrangement links TRBV5-5 to TRBJ2-5; D may be TRBD1 (6 bases). The CDR3 contains 16 residues. The germline V gene has CDR1 SGHKS and CDR2 YYEKEE (reference sequence). V lost 0 bases to trimming and J lost 1 base, with 13 bases between them. This CDR3 is CASSLGGRGLQETQYF. CDR3 sequence (DNA): TGTGCCAGCAGCTTGGGGGGCAGGGGCCTCCAAGAGACCCAGTACTTC.

The chain has TRBV25-1 and TRBJ2-7; weak D call: TRBD1 (5 bases). CDR1 is MGHDK and CDR2 is SYGVNS in the germline V gene. V was shortened by 6 bases and J by 4 bases, with 16 bases between the two germline ends. The CDR3 consists of 14 residues. The CDR3 loop is CASSLDNYPYEQYF. In DNA form, the CDR3 reads TGTGCCAGCAGCCTGGACAACTACCCTTACGAGCAGTACTTC.

The V gene is TRBV5-7, the J gene TRBJ1-4; D uncertain. TRBV5-7 falls under the ORF class, with uncertain function. V was cut by 3 bases and J by 4 bases, with 13 bases left in between. The CDR3 length is 15 residues. Written as DNA, the CDR3 is TGTGCCAGCAGCTATATTGCCAGATATAATGAAAAACTGTTTTTT. Encoded protein: CASSYIARYNEKLFF.

V gene TRBV6-5 combines with J gene TRBJ2-7; 10 bases are a match to TRBD1. The CDR3 runs to 13 residues. Germline CDR1 is MNHEY and CDR2 is SVGAGI. With V trimmed by 4 bases and J by 7 bases, 4 bases remained unmatched. CDR3 DNA sequence: TGTGCCAGCAGTTTGGCGGACAGGGGGGAGCAGTACTTC. This gives the protein CASSLADRGEQYF.

This clone was recorded only once. The CDR3 spells CASSSQGDTEAFF. The CDR3 coding sequence is TGTGCCAGCAGCTCCCAGGGGGACACTGAAGCTTTCTTT. This chain joins TRBV7-9 and TRBJ1-1, with TRBD1 matching over 7 bases. The V gene's germline CDR1 is SEHNR and CDR2 FQNEAQ (reference sequence). After removal of 4 bases from V and 3 bases from J, the junction contained 2 bases not matched to a gene. The CDR3 has 13 residues.